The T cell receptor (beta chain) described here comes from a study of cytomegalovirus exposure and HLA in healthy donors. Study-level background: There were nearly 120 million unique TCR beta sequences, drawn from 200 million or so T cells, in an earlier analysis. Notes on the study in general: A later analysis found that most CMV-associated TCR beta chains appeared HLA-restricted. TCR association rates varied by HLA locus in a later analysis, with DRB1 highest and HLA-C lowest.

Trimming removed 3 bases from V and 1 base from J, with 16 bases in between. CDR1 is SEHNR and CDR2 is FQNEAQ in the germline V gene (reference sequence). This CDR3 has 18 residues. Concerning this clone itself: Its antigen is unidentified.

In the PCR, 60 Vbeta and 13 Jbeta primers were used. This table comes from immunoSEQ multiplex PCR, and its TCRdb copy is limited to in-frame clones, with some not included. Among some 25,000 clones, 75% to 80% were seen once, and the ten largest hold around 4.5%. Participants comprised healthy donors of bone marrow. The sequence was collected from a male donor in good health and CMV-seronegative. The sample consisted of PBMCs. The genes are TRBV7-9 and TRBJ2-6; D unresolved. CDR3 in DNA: TGTGCCAGCAGCTTCCCAATCCTTCAGGCTTCTGGGGCCAACGTCCTGACTTTC. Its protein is CASSFPILQASGANVLTF.